Listed below are T cell receptor beta chains from one sample, sequenced in a study of graft-versus-host responses after intestinal transplantation. Profiling relied on immunoSEQ multiplex PCR, and the TCRdb table lists in-frame clones only, not all of them. In the table there are about 12,000 clones, 70% to 85% of which are singletons. The material was PBMCs, obtained approximately 320 days after intestinal transplant. The receptors here all came from a human patient who received an intestinal transplant, so some T cells may come from the graft donor. Both conserved end residues are part of each CDR3. The D gene is left open where the match is weak. Clone size, where shown, is once, few, many, or a class for clones that have expanded.

abundance,len,d_gene,v_gene,j_gene,CDR3aa,CDR3nt
NA,15,NA,TRBV28,TRBJ2-3,CASSLGQIGTDTQYF,TGTGCCAGCAGTTTAGGTCAGATTGGCACAGATACGCAGTATTTT
NA,15,TRBD1,TRBV19,TRBJ2-7,CASSPRTGGFWEQYF,TGTGCCAGTAGTCCCCGGACAGGGGGGTTTTGGGAGCAGTACTTC
few,13,NA,TRBV19,TRBJ1-1,CASSIQGWGEAFF,TGTGCCAGTAGTATACAGGGGTGGGGTGAAGCTTTCTTT
NA,13,TRBD1,TRBV28,TRBJ2-7,CASRPRDSYEQYF,TGTGCCAGCAGACCCCGGGACAGTTACGAGCAGTACTTC
NA,14,NA,TRBV5-5,TRBJ2-7,CASSLAYPSYEQYF,TGTGCCAGCAGCTTAGCGTACCCCTCCTACGAGCAGTACTTC
NA,14,NA,TRBV13,TRBJ1-1,CASSHEGLNTEAFF,TGTGCCAGCAGCCATGAGGGGTTGAACACTGAAGCTTTCTTT
NA,14,TRBD1,TRBV6-1,TRBJ1-1,CASGGGTGVTEAFF,TGTGCCAGCGGTGGGGGGACAGGGGTTACTGAAGCTTTCTTT
NA,13,NA,TRBV28,TRBJ1-5,CASRVTGSQPQHF,TGTGCCAGCAGAGTGACAGGTTCCCAGCCCCAGCATTTT
NA,15,NA,TRBV28,TRBJ1-1,CASTARPTGNTEAFF,TGTGCCAGCACCGCTCGACCGACAGGAAACACTGAAGCTTTCTTT
few,15,NA,TRBV19,TRBJ1-4,CASSIGGATNEKLFF,TGTGCCAGTAGTATAGGCGGAGCAACTAATGAAAAACTGTTTTTT
NA,15,NA,TRBV6-5,TRBJ1-4,CASSYGGATNEKLFF,TGTGCCAGCAGTTACGGCGGCGCAACTAATGAAAAACTGTTTTTT
few,20,NA,TRBV21-1,TRBJ1-5,CASSNLIEGPPAIYNQPQHF,TGTGCCAGCAGCAATTTAATAGAGGGGCCACCCGCCATTTACAATCAGCCCCAGCATTTT
NA,15,NA,TRBV2,TRBJ1-5,CASSRIRDSNQPQHF,TGTGCCAGCAGTCGAATCCGAGATAGCAATCAGCCCCAGCATTTT
NA,17,TRBD2,TRBV7-6,TRBJ2-3,CASSLGLAGGPSDTQYF,TGTGCCAGCAGCTTAGGGTTAGCGGGAGGGCCATCAGATACGCAGTATTTT
NA,17,TRBD2,TRBV28,TRBJ2-1,CASSFPRTSGPYNEQFF,TGTGCCAGCAGTTTCCCCAGGACTAGCGGCCCCTACAATGAGCAGTTCTTC
NA,13,NA,TRBV11-2,TRBJ2-5,CASSAGQQETQYF,TGTGCCAGCAGCGCCGGGCAACAAGAGACCCAGTACTTC
NA,14,NA,TRBV7-2,TRBJ2-5,CASSSLRGEETQYF,TGTGCCAGCTCTTCTCTTAGGGGGGAAGAGACCCAGTACTTC